This T cell receptor beta chain comes out of a study of CD8 T cells in ankylosing spondylitis. In this sample, this clonotype turned up many times. Its cognate antigen is unknown. Study results and limitations: With a CD8+ phenotype, disease-linked clones were relatively rare in peripheral blood. There were earlier reports of some motif variants in reactive arthritis synovial fluid and blood. Ankylosing spondylitis blood seemed to carry a telltale TCR beta motif made of under ten highly homologous variants.

MiXCR, applied by TCRdb to the 5' RACE reads, yields one record per CDR3 protein. The table lists around 770,000 distinct CDR3 sequences, 15% to 20% of them singletons. CDR1 is SGHRS and CDR2 is YFSETQ in the germline V gene. This CDR3 is built from 13 residues. V lost 1 base and J lost 6, with 10 bases in between. Sequencing was carried out using blood, either unsorted or a sorted T cell fraction (not recorded which). The chain links TRBV5-1 to TRBJ1-2; no definite D call. The receptor was isolated from a male donor with ankylosing spondylitis. The CDR3 sequence: CASSLTGIDGYTF. CDR3 DNA: TGCGCCAGCAGCTTGACGGGTATTGATGGCTACACCTTC.